Included here is one TCR beta chain sequence, with context. Authors' processing steps: The authors estimated nucleated cell counts from reference gene primer amplification. TCRdb's table, derived via immunoSEQ multiplex PCR, lists solely in-frame clones and lacks some. D and trimming were read from the DNA, whereas the V and J calls and clone size are those reported in that table. The sample comprises 100,000 or so clones, roughly 80% of which are singletons, and roughly a fifth rests with the top ten. This sample was included in a study of blood T cell repertoires in COVID-19. About the research overall: Donors in the United States, Italy and Spain gave samples during acute or convalescent COVID-19. From T cells, B-cell-depleted T cells, or PBMCs came the material, which was cDNA or gDNA.

The CDR3 spans 13 residues. Germline V gene data show CDR1 as SEHNR and CDR2 as FQNEAQ (reference sequence). Germline trimming cut 7 bases from V and 6 bases from J; bases unmatched to any gene: 6. This TCR derives from a woman between 70 and 85 years old with acute or convalescent COVID-19. Sequencing input: peripheral blood. This chain connects TRBV7-9 to TRBJ1-2; the match to TRBD1 covers 9 bases. The CDR3 loop reads CASIRDRVNGYTF. CDR3 nucleotides: TGTGCCAGCATAAGGGACAGGGTGAATGGCTACACCTTC.